This T cell receptor beta chain comes out of a study of blood T cell repertoires in COVID-19. Study-level background: T cells, B-cell-depleted T cells, or PBMCs supplied cDNA or gDNA.

This CDR3 is built from 16 residues. Authors' data handling: Amplification from reference gene primers served as the basis for estimated nucleated cell counts. Clones were sequenced by immunoSEQ multiplex PCR, and TCRdb holds only the in-frame ones, with some missing. D and trimming come from the DNA, and the V and J calls and clone size come from that table. The profile shows more than 150,000 clones, more than 70% of them singletons. What was sequenced was peripheral blood. The TCR comes from a woman older than 75 with active or convalescent COVID-19. This chain connects TRBV12-2 to TRBJ1-4. TRBV12-2 is labeled a pseudogene. The CDR3 loop is CASRLVSGATNEKLFF. DNA for the CDR3: TGTGCAAGTCGCTTAGTGTCCGGGGCAACTAATGAAAAACTGTTTTTT.